This TCR beta chain appears in the sequencing data of a study of vaccination effects on CD4 cells after COVID-19. The culture ran for 10 days, and then CD4+ T cells were isolated. SARS-CoV-2 infected the person between March and December 2020, as confirmed by PCR. Participants completed two doses of the BNT162b2 or mRNA-1273 vaccine. On both days 3 and 7, half of the culture medium was replaced with IL-2 medium. Sequenced by immunoSEQ multiplex PCR; TCRdb stores in-frame clones only, minus some. The data hold approximately 30,000 clones, with around 72% observed a single time. Turning to this clone: The target antigen is unknown.

The sample here was CD4+ T cells from PBMCs cultured without peptide, taken after COVID-19 vaccination. This TCR was recovered from a human donor who had a prior SARS-CoV-2 infection.

This chain's CDR3 is CASSPMTSVYNEQFF. CDR3 nucleotide sequence: TGTGCCAGCAGCCCCATGACTAGCGTATACAATGAGCAGTTCTTC. V and J are TRBV6-2 or TRBV6-3 and TRBJ2-1; TRBD2 aligns across 8 bases. The trim removed 6 bases at V and 4 bases at J, leaving 8 bases unmatched. Germline loops: CDR1 MNHEY, CDR2 SVGEGT. The CDR3 is 15 residues long.